Listed below are T cell receptor beta chains from one sample, sequenced in a study of cytomegalovirus exposure and HLA in healthy donors. Clones were read by immunoSEQ multiplex PCR, and TCRdb kept only the in-frame ones, dropping some. The sample shows 150,000 or so clones, and about 1.8% sits with its ten largest clones. The sample comprised PBMCs. These receptors all stem from a man aged 18 to 30 in good health and CMV-seronegative. Both conserved end residues are part of each CDR3. The D gene is left open where the match is weak.

j_gene	v_gene	d_gene	CDR3aa	CDR3nt
TRBJ1-2	TRBV27	-	CASSLPADTYGYTF	TGTGCCAGCAGTTTACCGGCAGACACCTATGGCTACACCTTC
TRBJ2-4	TRBV19	TRBD2	CATTSGQGGNIQYF	TGTGCCACCACTTCGGGGCAGGGAGGGAACATTCAGTACTTC
TRBJ2-3	TRBV7-3	-	CASSSPPGTDTQYF	TGTGCCAGCAGCTCCCCCCCGGGCACAGATACGCAGTATTTT
TRBJ2-5	TRBV2	-	CASRRGETQYF	TGTGCCAGCAGGAGGGGGGAGACCCAGTACTTC
TRBJ1-2	TRBV7-9	-	CASSLFVEEGYTF	TGTGCCAGCAGCTTATTTGTAGAGGAAGGCTACACCTTC
TRBJ2-1	TRBV19	TRBD2	CASSIGGGSNEQFF	TGTGCCAGTAGTATTGGGGGGGGGAGCAATGAGCAGTTCTTC
TRBJ2-2	TRBV7-6	-	CASSLAGSASGELFF	TGTGCCAGCAGCTTAGCCGGGAGTGCCTCCGGGGAGCTGTTTTTT
TRBJ2-3	TRBV7-9	-	CASSSTLEGTDTQYF	TGTGCCAGCAGCTCGACATTGGAGGGCACAGATACGCAGTATTTT
TRBJ2-7	TRBV7-2	-	CASSLDTGIYEQYF	TGTGCCAGCAGCTTAGATACAGGGATCTACGAGCAGTACTTC
TRBJ2-7	TRBV29-1	TRBD2	CSGFIAGGEQYF	TGCAGCGGGTTTATAGCGGGAGGCGAGCAGTACTTC
TRBJ2-3	TRBV7-9	-	CASSPATLTDTQYF	TGTGCCAGCAGCCCCGCGACACTCACAGATACGCAGTATTTT
TRBJ2-3	TRBV27	-	CASSLYDTSTDTQYF	TGTGCCAGCAGTTTATACGACACAAGCACAGATACGCAGTATTTT
TRBJ1-2	TRBV6-5	TRBD1	CASSDRGNYGYTF	TGTGCCAGCAGTGACAGGGGGAACTATGGCTACACCTTC
TRBJ1-4	TRBV29-1	-	CSVRPGGRYEKLFF	TGCAGCGTCCGCCCGGGGGGCAGATATGAAAAACTGTTTTTT
TRBJ2-7	TRBV4-2	-	CASSQDLGEGPLTYEQYF	TGTGCCAGCAGCCAAGATTTGGGAGAAGGGCCCCTAACCTACGAGCAGTACTTC
TRBJ2-7	TRBV7-2	-	CASSGGINIYEQYF	TGTGCCAGCAGCGGCGGGATAAATATCTACGAGCAGTACTTC
TRBJ2-7	TRBV7-6	-	CASSLAPGTYEQYF	TGTGCCAGCAGCTTAGCCCCAGGGACCTACGAGCAGTACTTC
TRBJ1-1	TRBV7-2	-	CASSFEWSVAFF	TGTGCCAGCAGCTTTGAGTGGTCTGTTGCTTTCTTT
TRBJ1-2	TRBV20-1	-	CSARGEHGYTF	TGCAGTGCTAGGGGAGAGCATGGCTACACCTTC
TRBJ2-7	TRBV7-6	-	CASSSKTASGEQYF	TGTGCCAGCAGCTCAAAGACAGCCTCGGGCGAGCAGTACTTC
TRBJ1-4	TRBV5-4	TRBD1	CASSVQGANEKLFF	TGTGCCAGCAGCGTACAGGGGGCGAATGAAAAACTGTTTTTT
TRBJ2-7	TRBV5-1	TRBD1	CASSASGGLGYEQYF	TGCGCCAGCAGCGCCTCAGGGGGCTTAGGCTACGAGCAGTACTTC
TRBJ1-6	TRBV7-3	TRBD1	CASSLTGRDFPGGYNSPLHF	TGTGCCAGCAGCTTAACGGGCCGGGACTTCCCAGGGGGTTATAATTCACCCCTCCACTTT
TRBJ2-3	TRBV28	-	CASWGAGRSTDTQYF	TGTGCCAGCTGGGGCGCCGGCCGTAGCACAGATACGCAGTATTTT
TRBJ2-3	TRBV9	TRBD2	CASSVEDLAGVTDTQYF	TGTGCCAGCAGCGTAGAGGATCTAGCGGGGGTGACAGATACGCAGTATTTT
TRBJ2-2	TRBV28	-	CASSSGGELFF	TGTGCCAGCAGTTCAGGCGGGGAGCTGTTTTTT
TRBJ1-5	TRBV28	TRBD1	CASNPGQAYQPQHF	TGTGCCAGCAACCCGGGACAGGCGTACCAGCCCCAGCATTTT
TRBJ2-2	TRBV11-2	-	CASTLVQGPTGELFF	TGTGCCAGCACCTTAGTCCAGGGGCCCACCGGGGAGCTGTTTTTT
TRBJ1-5	TRBV6-6	TRBD1	CASREDRGNQPQHF	TGTGCCAGCAGGGAGGACAGGGGCAATCAGCCCCAGCATTTT
TRBJ2-5	TRBV7-8	-	CASSTHRVSRETQYF	TGTGCCAGCAGTACACATCGTGTTTCTAGAGAGACCCAGTACTTC
TRBJ2-1	TRBV28	-	CASSFWETLGNEQFF	TGTGCCAGCAGTTTTTGGGAGACCCTTGGCAATGAGCAGTTCTTC
TRBJ2-7	TRBV12-2	-	CASRLARFPGQGAYEQYF	TGTGCAAGTCGCTTAGCCAGATTCCCGGGACAGGGGGCCTACGAGCAGTACTTC
TRBJ2-2	TRBV27	TRBD2	CASSLLAGLTGELFF	TGTGCCAGCAGTTTACTAGCGGGCCTCACCGGGGAGCTGTTTTTT
TRBJ2-5	TRBV2	-	CASSELEEETQYF	TGTGCCAGCAGTGAACTGGAGGAAGAGACCCAGTACTTC
TRBJ2-7	TRBV2	TRBD2	CASSVGLAGLYEQYF	TGTGCCAGCAGTGTAGGACTAGCGGGACTCTACGAGCAGTACTTC
TRBJ2-7	TRBV27	-	CASSYHSSYEQYF	TGTGCCAGCAGTTATCACAGTTCCTACGAGCAGTACTTC
TRBJ2-7	TRBV10-3	-	CAINSPEGYEQYF	TGTGCCATCAATTCCCCGGAGGGTTACGAGCAGTACTTC
TRBJ2-7	TRBV6-5	-	CASSYSPGHLEQYF	TGTGCCAGCAGTTACTCCCCGGGACACCTCGAGCAGTACTTC
TRBJ1-2	TRBV30	-	CAWRFRDMYGYTF	TGTGCCTGGAGGTTCAGGGATATGTATGGCTACACCTTC
TRBJ1-1	TRBV7-8	TRBD1	CASSLPGQGTEAFF	TGTGCCAGCAGCTTACCGGGACAGGGGACTGAAGCTTTCTTT
TRBJ1-2	TRBV28	-	CASSLWFNVGRGWLGYTF	TGTGCCAGCAGTTTATGGTTTAATGTGGGGAGGGGATGGTTAGGCTACACCTTC
TRBJ2-7	TRBV27	-	CASPSRYEQYF	TGTGCCAGCCCCTCCCGGTACGAGCAGTACTTC
TRBJ1-5	TRBV5-1	-	CASSLAGVQPQHF	TGCGCCAGCAGCTTGGCCGGGGTTCAGCCCCAGCATTTT
TRBJ1-5	TRBV25-1	TRBD1	CASGPGGWNQPQHF	TGTGCCAGTGGACCAGGGGGATGGAATCAGCCCCAGCATTTT
TRBJ2-1	TRBV7-9	-	CASSLVGGPGGNEQFF	TGTGCCAGCAGCTTAGTGGGGGGGCCCGGAGGGAATGAGCAGTTCTTC
TRBJ1-5	TRBV7-2	TRBD1	CASSGTANQPQHF	TGTGCCAGCAGCGGGACAGCTAATCAGCCCCAGCATTTT
TRBJ1-1	TRBV27	TRBD1	CASSFRGTGYTEAFF	TGTGCCAGCAGTTTTCGCGGGACAGGGTATACTGAAGCTTTCTTT
TRBJ1-3	TRBV18	-	CASSLGGASSGNTIYF	TGTGCCAGCTCACTGGGGGGGGCTTCCTCTGGAAACACCATATATTTT
TRBJ2-7	TRBV5-6	-	CASNRVPSYEQYF	TGTGCCAGTAACAGGGTTCCTTCCTACGAGCAGTACTTC
TRBJ1-5	TRBV7-2	TRBD1	CASSFGDSITQPQHF	TGTGCCAGCAGCTTCGGGGACAGCATTACTCAGCCCCAGCATTTT
TRBJ1-2	TRBV18	-	CASSPGQLGYGYTF	TGTGCCAGCTCACCTGGGCAACTGGGCTATGGCTACACCTTC
TRBJ2-5	TRBV29-1	-	CSVEDPGGRQETQYF	TGCAGCGTTGAAGATCCCGGGGGACGTCAAGAGACCCAGTACTTC
TRBJ2-7	TRBV5-1	TRBD2	CASSSGGWGDEQYF	TGCGCCAGCAGCTCGGGAGGCTGGGGTGACGAGCAGTACTTC
TRBJ1-1	TRBV5-1	TRBD1	CASSPVGTATYEAFF	TGCGCCAGCAGCCCAGTTGGGACAGCTACCTATGAAGCTTTCTTT
TRBJ2-5	TRBV5-4	-	CASSYLVYGTQYF	TGTGCCAGCAGCTACCTCGTATACGGGACCCAGTACTTC
TRBJ2-5	TRBV19	-	CASSNRGFAETQYF	TGTGCCAGTAGTAACCGGGGGTTCGCAGAGACCCAGTACTTC
TRBJ2-1	TRBV27	TRBD2	CASSFGLADYNEQFF	TGTGCCAGCAGTTTCGGCCTAGCGGACTACAATGAGCAGTTCTTC
TRBJ1-5	TRBV18	TRBD1	CASSPPGTGGINQPQHF	TGTGCCAGCTCACCACCGGGTACAGGGGGAATCAATCAGCCCCAGCATTTT
TRBJ2-1	TRBV19	TRBD1	CASSMGTGPIHNEQFF	TGTGCCAGTAGTATGGGGACAGGCCCCATCCACAATGAGCAGTTCTTC
TRBJ2-1	TRBV4-3	TRBD1	CASSLGDRGYYNEQFF	TGCGCCAGCAGTCTGGGGGACAGGGGTTACTACAATGAGCAGTTCTTC